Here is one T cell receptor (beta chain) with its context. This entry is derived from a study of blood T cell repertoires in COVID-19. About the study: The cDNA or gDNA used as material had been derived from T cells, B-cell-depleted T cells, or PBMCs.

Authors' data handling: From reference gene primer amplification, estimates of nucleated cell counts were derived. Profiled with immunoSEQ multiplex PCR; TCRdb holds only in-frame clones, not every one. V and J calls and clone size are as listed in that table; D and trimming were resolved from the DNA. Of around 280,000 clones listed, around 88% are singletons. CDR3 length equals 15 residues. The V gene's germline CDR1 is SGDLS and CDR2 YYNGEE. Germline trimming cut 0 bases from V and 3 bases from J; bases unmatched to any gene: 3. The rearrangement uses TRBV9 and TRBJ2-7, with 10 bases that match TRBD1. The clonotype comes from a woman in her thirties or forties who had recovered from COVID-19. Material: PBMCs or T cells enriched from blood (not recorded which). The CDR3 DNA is TGTGCCAGCAGCGTAGCGGGGACAGGGGTCTACGAGCAGTACTTC. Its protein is CASSVAGTGVYEQYF.